This TCR beta chain is from a study of beta chain features in type 1 diabetes. For this clone: Other DNA sequences of this sample code for an identical CDR3.

Isolated RNA was reverse transcribed in full, so expressed TCRB transcripts were sequenced. Libraries were prepared by immunoSEQ multiplex PCR; TCRdb keeps only in-frame clonotypes and omits some of them. Among approximately 300,000 clones listed, approximately 10% were seen once. This CDR3 is built from 12 residues. CDR1 is MDHEN and CDR2 is SYDVKM in the germline V gene. V shed 4 bases and J shed 2 bases, with 4 bases lying between them. Each sorted fraction was over 95% pure. The sequence was obtained from a woman under 40 in good health. The chain links TRBV28 to TRBJ2-3, with D hard to call. What was sequenced was naive CD4+ T cells from blood. DNA for the CDR3: TGTGCCAGCAGTTCCAACACAGATACGCAGTATTTT. It specifies CASSSNTDTQYF.